These T cell receptor beta chains were read from a single sample in a study of blood T cells in healthy people across ages. TCRdb re-called the 5' RACE reads with MiXCR, one entry per CDR3 protein. The sample includes about 1.4 million distinct CDR3 sequences, 55% to 75% of them seen just once. The sequenced sample consisted of blood. All receptors derive from a man aged 18-30 years in good health. CDR3s include the opening cysteine and the closing phenylalanine or tryptophan. D genes are given only for firm matches. Expanded clones are given a class, and other clones once, few, many or no size at all.

14,.,.,TRBV7-2,TRBJ2-7,TGTGCCAGCAGCCTCGGGGCTTCCTACAATGAGCAGTACTTC,CASSLGASYNEQYF
12,.,.,TRBV2,TRBJ1-5,TGTGCCAGCAGTCCCCTTTATGGTCCCCAGCATTTT,CASSPLYGPQHF
17,.,TRBD2,TRBV3-1,TRBJ2-3,TGTGCCAGCAGCCATGGACTAGCGGGGCCTCGCACAGATACGCAGTATTTT,CASSHGLAGPRTDTQYF
16,.,.,TRBV20-1,TRBJ2-7,TGCAGTGCTAGTTTGCTATCAGGAGGGGGGGACTACGAGCAGTACTTC,CSASLLSGGGDYEQYF
16,few,TRBD1,TRBV4-1,TRBJ1-5,TGCGCCAGCAGCGTCCAGGGGGATCATAGCAATCAGCCCCAGCATTTT,CASSVQGDHSNQPQHF
12,few,TRBD1,TRBV2,TRBJ2-4,TGTGCCAGCCTGGGACAGGAAATAGTTCAGTACTTC,CASLGQEIVQYF
16,.,TRBD1,TRBV10-3,TRBJ2-3,TGTGCCATCAGTGATAGTAAGGGGGCGCGGTTAGATACGCAGTATTTT,CAISDSKGARLDTQYF
15,few,TRBD1,TRBV12-3/TRBV12-4,TRBJ1-1,TGTGCCAGCAGCCCTCAACAGGGGGCGAACACTGAAGCTTTCTTT,CASSPQQGANTEAFF
16,.,.,TRBV7-2,TRBJ2-2,TGTGCCAGCAGCGTCGGAGCAGGGATAAACACCGGGGAGCTGTTTTTT,CASSVGAGINTGELFF
15,.,.,TRBV29-1,TRBJ2-7,TGCAGCGTTGAAGAGGGTTACCCGGGGGCCTACGAGCAGTACTTC,CSVEEGYPGAYEQYF
15,few,TRBD1,TRBV3-1,TRBJ2-7,TGTGCCAGCAGGTCCCTGGTTACAGGGGGGTACGAGCAGTACTTC,CASRSLVTGGYEQYF
15,.,TRBD2,TRBV29-1,TRBJ2-1,TGCAGCGTTGAAGAAGCGGGGGACCTCAACAATGAGCAGTTCTTC,CSVEEAGDLNNEQFF
16,.,.,TRBV6-6,TRBJ2-7,.,CASSSSDRQVQYEQYF
12,.,.,TRBV29-1,TRBJ2-7,TGCAGCGTTCGACAGCTCTCCTACGAGCAGTACTTC,CSVRQLSYEQYF
15,.,TRBD1,TRBV6-2/TRBV6-3,TRBJ2-7,TGTGCCAGCAGTGGAGGGACAGGACGTTATCTCGAGCAGTACTTC,CASSGGTGRYLEQYF
17,.,TRBD2,TRBV7-2,TRBJ2-1,TGTGCCAGCAGCTTAGAGGGGACTAGCGCCCCCGCCTATGAGCAGTTCTTC,CASSLEGTSAPAYEQFF
13,few,.,TRBV5-6,TRBJ2-7,TGTGCCAGCAGCGGAATAGGGACCTACGAGCAGTACTTC,CASSGIGTYEQYF
16,.,TRBD2,TRBV20-1,TRBJ2-7,TGCAGTGCTAGGGCCCGACTAGCGGGGAGCTCCTACGAGCAGTACTTC,CSARARLAGSSYEQYF
16,few,.,TRBV4-1,TRBJ2-2,TGCGCCAGCAGCCAAGACCCGACAGGGAACACCGGGGAGCTGTTTTTT,CASSQDPTGNTGELFF
14,once,.,TRBV20-1,TRBJ2-1,TGCAGTGCCACGACGCAGAGCTCCTACAATGAGCAGTTCTTC,CSATTQSSYNEQFF
13,once,TRBD1,TRBV2,TRBJ1-2,TGTGCCACCGACAGGGAAGGGGCTAGTGGCTACACCTTC,CATDREGASGYTF
15,.,TRBD2,TRBV12-3/TRBV12-4,TRBJ2-2,TGTGCCAGCAGCCCCGATGGGACTAGAGCTGGGGAGCTGTTTTTT,CASSPDGTRAGELFF
18,.,.,TRBV7-9,TRBJ2-7,TGTGCCAGCAGCTTAGTTCCAAGAAGGGGTCGGGTAACCTACGAGCAGTACTTC,CASSLVPRRGRVTYEQYF
12,.,TRBD1,TRBV19,TRBJ2-7,TGTGCCAGCGGGGACAGCCAATACGAGCAGTACTTC,CASGDSQYEQYF
14,.,TRBD2,TRBV9,TRBJ2-2,TGTGCCAGCCAGGGACTAGCGGGAGTCGGGGAGCTGTTTTTT,CASQGLAGVGELFF
12,.,.,TRBV28,TRBJ1-5,TGTGCCAACTCTGAGAGGGGACAGCCCCAGCATTTT,CANSERGQPQHF
10,.,.,TRBV20-1,TRBJ1-2,TGCAGTGCTAGAGTTGGGGTCGACACCTTC,CSARVGVDTF
11,.,.,TRBV29-1,TRBJ1-1,TGCAGCGTACGACAGAACACTGAAGCTTTCTTT,CSVRQNTEAFF
19,few,TRBD1,TRBV13,TRBJ2-6,TGTGCCAGCAGCCCCTCTCGACAGGGGGCGCTCTCTGGGGCCAACGTCCTGACTTTC,CASSPSRQGALSGANVLTF
14,.,.,TRBV12-3/TRBV12-4,TRBJ2-7,TGTGCCAGCAGTTTAGGTAATAGGTTCTACGAGCAGTACTTC,CASSLGNRFYEQYF
13,.,.,TRBV6-2/TRBV6-3,TRBJ2-7,TGTGCCAGCCGGACTGCCACCAACTACGAGCAGTACTTC,CASRTATNYEQYF
15,.,.,TRBV5-1,TRBJ2-2,TGCGCCGGCACCCGGAACCCCATTAACACCGGGGAGCTGTTTTTT,CAGTRNPINTGELFF
12,few,.,TRBV7-2,TRBJ1-6,TGTGCCAGCAGCCCGCAGGGATCACCCCTCCACTTT,CASSPQGSPLHF
17,few,.,TRBV9,TRBJ2-1,TGTGCCAGCAGCGTAGAGTGGGCTAGCAGAAAATACAATGAGCAGTTCTTC,CASSVEWASRKYNEQFF
14,.,.,TRBV28,TRBJ2-7,TGTGCCAGCAGCCATAGACAGGCCGACTACGAGCAGTACTTC,CASSHRQADYEQYF
15,.,.,TRBV7-8,TRBJ2-3,TGTGCCAGCAGCGCCGGGTCAACCTTCCCCAATACGCAGTATTTT,CASSAGSTFPNTQYF
14,.,.,TRBV9,TRBJ2-3,TGTGCCAGCAGCGTAGTAGCAGAAACAGATACGCAGTATTTT,CASSVVAETDTQYF
14,few,.,TRBV28,TRBJ2-3,TGTGCCAGCAGTTTCGGGGGGCCCACAGATACGCAGTATTTT,CASSFGGPTDTQYF
17,.,TRBD2,TRBV6-6,TRBJ2-7,TGTGCCAGCAGCCCAGTAGGACTAGCGGGGGACTCCTACGAGCAGTACTTC,CASSPVGLAGDSYEQYF
14,.,TRBD1,TRBV29-1,TRBJ2-2,TGCAGCGTTGAGACCGGGACAGCTACCGGGGAGCTGTTTTTT,CSVETGTATGELFF
14,.,.,TRBV7-2,TRBJ2-1,TGTGCCAGCAGCCTTCCACAGGGATGGGATGAGCAGTTCTTC,CASSLPQGWDEQFF
15,.,.,TRBV4-1,TRBJ2-7,TGCGCCAGCAGCCAAGTGGGGGCAGGTCGGTACGAGCAGTACTTC,CASSQVGAGRYEQYF
13,.,TRBD1,TRBV6-5,TRBJ1-5,TGTGCCAGCAGTCGGACAGGCGGTCAGCCCCAGCATTTT,CASSRTGGQPQHF
13,.,.,TRBV4-1,TRBJ2-1,TGCGCCAGCAGCCAAGATCTCATCAATGAGCAGTTCTTC,CASSQDLINEQFF
16,few,.,TRBV4-1,TRBJ1-6,TGCGCCAGCAGCCAAGAAGGCAGGGTCAATAATTCACCCCTCCACTTT,CASSQEGRVNNSPLHF
17,once,TRBD1,TRBV4-2,TRBJ2-1,TGTGCCAGCAGCCAAGGAGGGGGCAAGAGCTCCTACAATGAGCAGTTCTTC,CASSQGGGKSSYNEQFF
16,.,.,TRBV12-3/TRBV12-4,TRBJ1-2,TGTGCCAGCAGTTTTCCCCAGGGCGGAAAGAGCTATGGCTACACCTTC,CASSFPQGGKSYGYTF
12,few,.,TRBV24-1,TRBJ2-1,TGTGCCACCAGTGATGGACTGGGGTTTTGGTTCTTC,CATSDGLGFWFF
15,few,.,TRBV5-6,TRBJ1-1,TGTGCCAGCAGCTTGGCGTACAGTTTGAACACTGAAGCTTTCTTT,CASSLAYSLNTEAFF
14,few,.,TRBV5-1,TRBJ1-2,TGCGCCAGCAGCTTGGACGAGGGAAGCTATGGCTACACCTTC,CASSLDEGSYGYTF
16,.,.,TRBV27,TRBJ1-5,TGTGCCAGCAGTCCCGCCGGGACACTGAGCAATCAGCCCCAGCATTTT,CASSPAGTLSNQPQHF
13,.,.,TRBV6-6,TRBJ1-2,TGTGCCAGCAGTTACTACCGGGTGGGTGGCTACACCTTC,CASSYYRVGGYTF